This T cell receptor beta chain stems from a study of blood T cell repertoires in COVID-19. About the study: The study drew acute and convalescent COVID-19 samples from the United States, Italy and Spain. T cells, B-cell-depleted T cells, or PBMCs provided the cDNA or gDNA that served as material.

In the original processing: Cell counts per sample came from amplifying reference gene primers. Method: immunoSEQ multiplex PCR; TCRdb's copy keeps in-frame clones and lacks some. That table gives V, J and clone size, and the DNA gave D and trimming. The sample has roughly 500,000 clones, 70% to 90% seen once; the top ten hold 3.2%. J was trimmed by 2 bases and V by 1 base; bases with no gene match: 2. Germline CDR1 is SGHVS and CDR2 is FNYEAQ. This CDR3 region has 15 residues. Sequences were obtained from peripheral blood. The chain couples TRBV7-6 to TRBJ1-5, with 7 bases lining up with TRBD1. The sequence was collected from a human donor in a cohort sampled during active COVID-19. The CDR3 region is CASSLETGRNQPQHF. The CDR3 DNA sequence: TGTGCCAGCAGCTTAGAGACAGGGCGCAATCAGCCCCAGCATTTT.